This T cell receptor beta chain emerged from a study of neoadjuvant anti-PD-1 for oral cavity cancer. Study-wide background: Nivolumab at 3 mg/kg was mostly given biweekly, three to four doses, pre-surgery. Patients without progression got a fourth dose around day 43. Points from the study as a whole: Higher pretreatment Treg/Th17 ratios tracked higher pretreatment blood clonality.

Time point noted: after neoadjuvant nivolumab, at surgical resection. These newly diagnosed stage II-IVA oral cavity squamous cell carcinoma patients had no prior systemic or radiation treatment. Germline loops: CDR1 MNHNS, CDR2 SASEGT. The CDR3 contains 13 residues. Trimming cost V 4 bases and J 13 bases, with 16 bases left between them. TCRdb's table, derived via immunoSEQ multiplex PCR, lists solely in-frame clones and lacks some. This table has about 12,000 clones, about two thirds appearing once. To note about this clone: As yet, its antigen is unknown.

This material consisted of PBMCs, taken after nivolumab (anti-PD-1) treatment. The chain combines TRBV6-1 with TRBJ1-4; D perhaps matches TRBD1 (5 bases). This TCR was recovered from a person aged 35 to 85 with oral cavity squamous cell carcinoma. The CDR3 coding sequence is TGTGCCAGCAGTGTACTACAGGAACCTTTACTGTTTTTT. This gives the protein CASSVLQEPLLFF.